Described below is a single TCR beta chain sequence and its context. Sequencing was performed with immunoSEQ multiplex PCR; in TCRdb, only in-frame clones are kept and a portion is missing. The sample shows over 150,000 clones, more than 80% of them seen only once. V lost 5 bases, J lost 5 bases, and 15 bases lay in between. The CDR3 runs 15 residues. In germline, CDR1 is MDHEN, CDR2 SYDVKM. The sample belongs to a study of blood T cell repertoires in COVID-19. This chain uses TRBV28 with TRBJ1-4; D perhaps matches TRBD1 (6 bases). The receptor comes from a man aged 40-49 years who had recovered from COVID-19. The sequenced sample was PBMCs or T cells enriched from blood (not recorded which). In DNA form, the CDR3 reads TGTGCCAGCAGTGAAATACAGGGTCAAAATGAAAAACTGTTTTTT. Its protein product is CASSEIQGQNEKLFF. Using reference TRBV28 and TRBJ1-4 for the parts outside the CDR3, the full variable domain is DVKVTQSSRYLVKRTGEKVFLECVQDMDHENMFWYRQDPGLGLRLIYFSYDVKMKEKGDIPEGYSVSREKKERFSLILESASTNQTSMYLCASSEIQGQNEKLFFGSGTQLSVL.